The rows below give T cell receptor beta chains drawn from one sample of a study of cytomegalovirus exposure and HLA in healthy donors. The data were produced by immunoSEQ multiplex PCR, yet TCRdb's version contains in-frame clones alone and is incomplete. The table has nearly 200,000 clones, roughly four fifths seen once; the top ten hold approximately 2%. Sample: PBMCs. The receptors originated from a woman younger than 45 in good health and CMV-seropositive. Both conserved end residues are part of each CDR3. A D gene is named only where the DNA matches it firmly. The size of a clone is reported for some rows only, either as once, few or many, or as a class for expanded clones.

>NA|TRBD1|TRBJ1-1|TRBV7-9
CASSTRIQGGNTEAFF
TGTGCCAGCAGCACTAGGATACAGGGGGGGAACACTGAAGCTTTCTTT
>NA|TRBD1|TRBJ2-7|TRBV6-1
CASSEWGPGTGVYEQYF
TGTGCCAGCAGTGAATGGGGACCCGGGACAGGGGTCTACGAGCAGTACTTC
>NA|TRBD1|TRBJ2-7|TRBV18
CASSPGQGGDEQYF
TGTGCCAGCTCACCGGGACAGGGGGGGGACGAGCAGTACTTC
>NA|TRBD1|TRBJ1-2|TRBV27
CASSSYQGAFNYGYTF
TGTGCCAGCAGTTCCTATCAGGGGGCCTTTAACTATGGCTACACCTTC
>NA|NA|TRBJ1-1|TRBV7-2
CASSLVSGNTEAFF
TGTGCCAGCAGCTTAGTGTCCGGGAACACTGAAGCTTTCTTT
>NA|NA|TRBJ1-2|TRBV7-9
CASGEGVLYGYTF
TGTGCCTCCGGGGAGGGGGTCCTCTATGGCTACACCTTC
>NA|TRBD2|TRBJ2-7|TRBV27
CASSLTSGGSYEQYF
TGTGCCAGCAGTTTAACTAGCGGGGGGTCCTACGAGCAGTACTTC
>once|NA|TRBJ1-5|TRBV21-1
CASSIKWRIGQPQHF
TGTGCCAGCAGCATTAAGTGGAGGATAGGACAGCCCCAGCATTTT
>few|NA|TRBJ1-1|TRBV6-5
CASSYGQLNTEAFF
TGTGCCAGCAGTTACGGGCAGTTGAACACTGAAGCTTTCTTT
>NA|TRBD2|TRBJ2-3|TRBV28
CASSLWTSGSQTDTQYF
TGTGCCAGCAGTTTATGGACTAGCGGGAGTCAGACAGATACGCAGTATTTT